The 5 T cell receptor beta chains in this list originate from one sample, sequenced in a study of cytomegalovirus exposure and HLA in healthy donors. The PCR had 60 Vbeta and 13 Jbeta primers. Sequenced by immunoSEQ multiplex PCR; TCRdb stores in-frame clones only, minus some. Among 60,000 to 90,000 clones listed, approximately 63% were seen once. The sample consisted of PBMCs. The receptors here all came from a woman in her forties or fifties in good health and CMV-seropositive.

The chain uses TRBV5-5 and TRBJ1-4; TRBD1 matches at 7 bases. Trimming took 3 bases from V and 6 from J; bases not matched to a gene: 8. CDR3 size: 15 residues. Germline CDR1 SGHKS, CDR2 YYEKEE (reference sequence). In DNA, the CDR3 is TGTGCCAGCAGCTCGACCGGGACAGATGATGAAAAACTGTTTTTT. Translation gives CASSSTGTDDEKLFF.

In the case of this clone: This sample includes further DNA sequences coding for the same CDR3. The rearrangement uses TRBV6-1 and TRBJ1-2; perhaps TRBD1 as D (6 bases). Trimming left V 6 bases short and J 4 bases short, with 9 bases between. This CDR3 spans 12 amino acids. Germline V gene lookup returns CDR1 MNHNS and CDR2 SASEGT. The DNA of the CDR3 is TGTGCCAGCAGACCGACAGGCTATGGCTACACCTTC. This encodes CASRPTGYGYTF.

The chain combines TRBV6-5 with TRBJ1-1, with a weak D call TRBD1 (5 bases). Trimming cost V 0 bases and J 0 bases, with 8 bases left between them. Per germline, CDR1 MNHEY and CDR2 SVGAGI. The CDR3 contains 15 residues. In DNA, the CDR3 is TGTGCCAGCAGTTACTCGGACACGATGAACACTGAAGCTTTCTTT. It specifies CASSYSDTMNTEAFF.

The V call is TRBV4-1, the J call TRBJ1-2; 7 positions agree with TRBD1. The CDR3 runs 16 residues. Losses at the gene ends were 3 bases for V and 3 bases for J; bases not matched to a gene: 10. Per the germline V gene, CDR1 is MGHRA and CDR2 is YSYEKL. The chain's CDR3 is CASSQATSTGDYGYTF. The CDR3 DNA sequence: TGCGCCAGCAGCCAGGCAACCTCAACAGGGGACTATGGCTACACCTTC.

J is TRBJ2-7 and V is TRBV28; TRBD2 matches at 10 bases. J was trimmed by 3 bases and V by 3 bases; bases with no gene match: 5. CDR1 is MDHEN, CDR2 SYDVKM, per germline. There are 15 residues in the CDR3. The CDR3 DNA reads as TGTGCCAGCAGTTTGAAACCTAGCGGGAGCTACGAGCAGTACTTC. It encodes CASSLKPSGSYEQYF.